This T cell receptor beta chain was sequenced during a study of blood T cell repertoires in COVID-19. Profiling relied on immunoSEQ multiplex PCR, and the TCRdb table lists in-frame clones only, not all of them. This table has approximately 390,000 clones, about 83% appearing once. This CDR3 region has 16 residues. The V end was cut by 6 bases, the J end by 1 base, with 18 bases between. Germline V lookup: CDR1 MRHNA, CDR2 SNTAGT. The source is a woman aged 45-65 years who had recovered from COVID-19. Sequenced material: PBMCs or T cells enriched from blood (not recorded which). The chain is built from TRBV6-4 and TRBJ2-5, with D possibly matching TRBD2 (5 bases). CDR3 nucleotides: TGTGCCAGCAGGGGGTGGTCTTCCGGAGGCCAAGAGACCCAGTACTTC. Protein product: CASRGWSSGGQETQYF.